This TCR beta chain is drawn from a study of T cells in localized non-small cell lung cancer. Findings and caveats of the study: Among the top 100 tumor clones, a median around 50 appeared in adjacent lung. Uninvolved neighboring lung showed the greatest T cell clonality, exceeding tumor.

CDR1 SGHRS and CDR2 YFSETQ come from the germline V gene. This CDR3 spans 16 amino acids. V was trimmed by 1 base and J by 2 bases, leaving 14 bases between them. Sequenced by immunoSEQ multiplex PCR; TCRdb stores in-frame clones only, minus some. This sample has thousands of clones, with approximately 23% found just once. Worth noting for this clone: Its matching antigen is unknown.

Investigators took adjacent lung free of atypia at least 2 cm from the tumor margin. This sequence joins TRBV5-1 and TRBJ2-3; TRBD1 is a possible D gene (6 bases). This TCR came from a woman between 40 and 69 years old with stage I lung adenocarcinoma. The material sequenced was normal lung tissue next to the tumor, taken before any cancer treatment. In DNA form, the CDR3 reads TGCGCCAGCAGCTTGCTTAGGGGGATCGTCACAGATACGCAGTATTTT. Protein: CASSLLRGIVTDTQYF.